The clone carrying this TCR beta chain has at least ten counts. Its matching antigen is unknown. These data belong to a study of beta chain features in type 1 diabetes. Study-wide results and limits: An over-representation of cells with high TCR expression could result from cDNA sequencing. A greater similarity of naive, central memory and Treg TCRB repertoires was seen among patients than among healthy donors.

Reverse transcribing all isolated RNA meant expressed TCRB transcripts were sequenced. It was found that naive, central memory and regulatory T cell samples averaged around 3.8 million reads. Repertoires were generated with immunoSEQ multiplex PCR, while TCRdb's copy carries only in-frame clones and drops some. This table has some 150,000 clones, 6.9% appearing once. Germline assignment: CDR1 SGHRS and CDR2 YFSETQ. V shed 4 bases and J shed 7 bases, with 10 bases lying between them. The CDR3 covers 12 residues. This chain joins TRBV5-1 and TRBJ2-3; D ambiguous. Source material: central memory CD4+ T cells from blood. This TCR was recovered from a woman in her thirties in good health. The CDR3 bases are TGCGCCAGCAGCGGAGACTCCTATACGCAGTATTTT. Residues: CASSGDSYTQYF.